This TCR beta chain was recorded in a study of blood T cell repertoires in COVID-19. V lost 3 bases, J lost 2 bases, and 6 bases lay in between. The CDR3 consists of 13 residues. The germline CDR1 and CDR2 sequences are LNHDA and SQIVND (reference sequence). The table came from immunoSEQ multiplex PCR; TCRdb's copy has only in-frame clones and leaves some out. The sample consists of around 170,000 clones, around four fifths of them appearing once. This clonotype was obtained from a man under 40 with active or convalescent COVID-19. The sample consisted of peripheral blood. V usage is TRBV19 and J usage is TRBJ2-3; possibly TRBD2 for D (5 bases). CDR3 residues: CASSIRDTDTQYF. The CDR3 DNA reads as TGTGCCAGTAGTATCCGGGACACAGATACGCAGTATTTT.